The subject of this entry is one TCR beta chain. Its antigen is unidentified. The naive CD8 fraction comprised CD45RO-negative cells positively selected for CCR7 and excluded terminally differentiated effector memory CD45RA+ cells. The CDR3 is made up of 13 amino acids. CDR1 and CDR2 from the germline V gene are MGHDK and SYGVNS. Between the trimmed V and J ends, which lost 5 bases and 2 bases, there was a span of 9 bases. The data originate from a study of shared clonotypes between healthy human individuals. Points from the study as a whole: Around 5% was the fraction of naive CD4 clonotypes found shared across several donors.

Under the authors' procedure: Junction-only immunoSEQ sequences carried no quality scores, so filtering differed. TCRdb keeps only in-frame clones here, not all; method: immunoSEQ multiplex PCR. D and trimming were read from the DNA, whereas the V and J calls and clone size are those reported in that table. The table has 550,000 to 600,000 clones, roughly 98% seen once. This clonotype originated in a man aged 25-45 years in good health. The J gene is TRBJ1-1, the V gene TRBV25-1; D is perhaps TRBD1 (5 bases). The material sequenced was naive CD8+ T cells sorted from blood. In DNA, the CDR3 is TGTGCCAGCAGTTGGGGCGGAAACACTGAAGCTTTCTTT. Encoded protein: CASSWGGNTEAFF.